The 26 T cell receptor beta chains listed next were all sequenced from one sample in a study of shared clonotypes between healthy human individuals. Some clones are missing from TCRdb's copy, which holds only in-frame ones; the method was immunoSEQ multiplex PCR. The sample records some 1.4 million clones, roughly 96% being singletons. The specimen was naive CD4+ T cells sorted from blood. Subset described: CD45RA+ positively selected. Receptors were obtained from a man aged 25-40 years in good health.

Note on this clone: The same CDR3 is also encoded by other DNA sequences in this sample. The rearrangement links TRBV10-3 to TRBJ2-3; D is ambiguous. V was cut by 0 bases and J by 1 base, with 5 bases left in between. The CDR3 has 14 residues. CDR1 is ENHRY, CDR2 SYGVKD, per germline. In DNA, the CDR3 is TGTGCCATCAGTGAGTCAATAGGCACAGATACGCAGTATTTT. Residues: CAISESIGTDTQYF.

This sequence joins TRBV5-8 and TRBJ1-4, with 12 bases aligning to TRBD1. CDR3 length: 17 amino acids. Unmatched junction bases numbered 12, after V lost 4 bases and J lost 8 bases. Germline lookup yields CDR1 SGHTS and CDR2 YDEGEE. The CDR3 reads CASSPPGVGTGGEKLFF. The CDR3 DNA reads as TGTGCCAGCAGCCCCCCCGGGGTGGGGACAGGGGGCGAAAAACTGTTTTTT.

J is TRBJ1-1 and V is TRBV19; D remains unclear. Trimming shortened V by 3 bases and J by 8 bases, and 16 bases separated the two germline ends. CDR3 length: 14 amino acids. Germline lookup yields CDR1 LNHDA and CDR2 SQIVND (reference sequence). CDR3 residues: CASSIGGGVIEAFF. The DNA for the CDR3 is TGTGCCAGTAGTATCGGCGGTGGGGTTATAGAAGCTTTCTTT.

The rearrangement joins TRBV7-9 to TRBJ1-5; D uncertain. Germline CDR1 and CDR2: SEHNR and FQNEAQ (reference sequence). The CDR3 loop spans 15 amino acids. V dropped 1 base and J dropped 2 bases, with 9 bases sitting between them. CDR3 region: CASSLGRQGNQPQHF. As DNA, the CDR3 is TGTGCCAGCAGCTTAGGAAGGCAGGGCAATCAGCCCCAGCATTTT.

J is TRBJ2-7 and V is TRBV5-1, with TRBD1 as a possible D gene (6 bases). The V end was cut by 0 bases, the J end by 5 bases, with 9 bases between. The CDR3 totals 13 residues. Germline assignment: CDR1 SGHRS and CDR2 YFSETQ. The CDR3 DNA sequence: TGCGCCAGCAGCTTGGACAGGGCCAACGAGCAGTACTTC. Amino acids: CASSLDRANEQYF.

There are a few counts of this clone. The chain carries TRBV2 and TRBJ2-7; D is unresolved. Germline lookup yields CDR1 SNHLY and CDR2 FYNNEI. CDR3 length: 13 residues. Between the trimmed V and J ends, which lost 6 bases and 6 bases, there was a span of 15 bases. CDR3 sequence reads: CASSKGLGFEQYF. CDR3 nucleotides: TGTGCCAGCAGCAAGGGATTGGGGTTCGAGCAGTACTTC.

This clone has only one observation. The chain recombines TRBV19 with TRBJ2-1; 11 bases are shared with TRBD2. The V gene's germline CDR1 is LNHDA and CDR2 SQIVND (reference sequence). V shed 4 bases and J 6 bases; nucleotides not matched to a gene: 5. This CDR3 has 15 residues. Here the CDR3 reads CASSKGTSGTNEQFF. The CDR3 nucleotides are TGTGCCAGTAGTAAAGGGACTAGCGGTACCAATGAGCAGTTCTTC.

The chain links TRBV19 to TRBJ1-5; TRBD1 matches at 7 bases. The CDR3 is 19 residues long. Trimming took 6 bases from V and 0 from J; bases not matched to a gene: 17. Germline V lookup: CDR1 LNHDA, CDR2 SQIVND (reference sequence). DNA for the CDR3: TGTGCCAGTAGACCCCAGGGGGGGAGGGGAGGATATAGCAATCAGCCCCAGCATTTT. Its protein product is CASRPQGGRGGYSNQPQHF.

V is TRBV15 and J is TRBJ2-7; 11 nucleotides agree with TRBD2. The CDR3 contains 20 residues. The junction had 15 bases not matched to a gene; V was cut back by 0 bases and J by 2 bases. Germline V gene sequence: CDR1 LNHNV, CDR2 YYDKDF (reference sequence). In DNA form, the CDR3 reads TGTGCCACCAGCAGAGATACCCCAAGCGAGACTAGCGGGACCCCCTACGAGCAGTACTTC. Its protein product is CATSRDTPSETSGTPYEQYF.

The chain joins TRBV7-2 to TRBJ2-2; 11 bases are a match to TRBD2. V dropped 5 bases and J dropped 7; count of bases not matched to a gene: 9. The CDR3 is 16 amino acids. Per germline, CDR1 SGHTA and CDR2 FQGNSA. The CDR3 sequence is CASSTYSGRAGGELFF. The DNA for the CDR3 is TGTGCCAGCAGCACTTATAGCGGGAGGGCCGGCGGGGAGCTGTTTTTT.

J is TRBJ1-2 and V is TRBV25-1; D remains ambiguous. CDR3 size: 14 residues. V was cut by 4 bases and J by 6 bases, with 15 bases left in between. Germline CDR1 MGHDK, CDR2 SYGVNS. The CDR3 nucleotides are TGTGCCAGCAGTGCGACCCGGGCTCCACATGGCTACACCTTC. Translated, it gives CASSATRAPHGYTF.

V is TRBV2 and J is TRBJ1-2, with TRBD1 as a possible D gene (6 bases). The V end lost 4 bases, the J end lost 0 bases, and 15 bases lay between the germline ends. The CDR3 has 16 residues. Germline CDR1 SNHLY, CDR2 FYNNEI. The CDR3 DNA is TGTGCCAGCAGTGTGGGGGCGACAGTAACTAACTATGGCTACACCTTC. Amino acids: CASSVGATVTNYGYTF.

The rearrangement uses TRBV7-2 and TRBJ2-1; 12 nucleotides line up with TRBD2. J lost 3 bases, V lost 5 bases, and 14 bases had no gene match. In germline, CDR1 is SGHTA, CDR2 FQGNSA. The CDR3 totals 19 residues. The CDR3 loop is CASSLRLLGLAGNYNEQFF. The CDR3 region has the DNA TGTGCCAGCAGCCTTCGACTCCTGGGACTAGCGGGTAACTACAATGAGCAGTTCTTC.

This chain links TRBV19 with TRBJ1-1, with no clear D. The V end lost 3 bases, the J end lost 4 bases, and 12 bases lay between the germline ends. There are 14 residues in the CDR3. Germline CDR1 reads LNHDA; CDR2 reads SQIVND (reference sequence). The CDR3 coding sequence is TGTGCCAGTAGTATCCGCTCCGCGTCCACTGAAGCTTTCTTT. It codes for CASSIRSASTEAFF.

This rearrangement joins TRBV30 to TRBJ1-2; D is possibly TRBD1 (6 bases). The V gene lost 2 bases and the J gene lost 5 bases, with 9 bases spanning the gap. There are 12 residues in the CDR3. CDR1 GTSNPN and CDR2 SVGIG come from the germline V gene (reference sequence). Here the CDR3 DNA reads TGTGCCTGGAGTCCCAGGGGTTATGGCTACACCTTC. This sequence encodes CAWSPRGYGYTF.

Comments on this clone: Other nucleotide sequences in the sample specify the same CDR3. The chain employs TRBV9 and TRBJ2-1; D may match TRBD1 or TRBD2 (5 bases each). The V end lost 4 bases, the J end lost 6 bases, and 17 bases lay between the germline ends. Germline V CDR1 and CDR2: SGDLS, YYNGEE. This CDR3 comprises 15 residues. The CDR3: CASSPGTLGGNEQFF. The CDR3 bases are TGTGCCAGCAGCCCCGGGACCTTAGGAGGCAATGAGCAGTTCTTC.

V gene TRBV11-3 combines with J gene TRBJ2-2; 10 bases are shared with TRBD2. Germline CDR1 SGHNT, CDR2 YENEEA. The ends lost 2 bases at V and 3 bases at J; junction bases unmatched: 9. This CDR3 contains 18 residues. CDR3 region: CASSLSWGLAMDTGELFF. The CDR3 region has the DNA TGTGCCAGCAGCTTAAGTTGGGGACTAGCGATGGACACCGGGGAGCTGTTTTTT.

The chain joins TRBV20-1 to TRBJ2-7; D is undetermined. V lost 6 bases and J lost 6, with 12 bases in between. CDR3 length: 11 residues. The germline CDR1 and CDR2 sequences are DFQATT and SNEGSKA (reference sequence). The CDR3 DNA reads TGCAGTGCCCTGAGACGGTTCGAGCAGTACTTC. Amino acids: CSALRRFEQYF.

CDR3 coding DNA: TGTGCCACCAGCAGAGTATCCCCGCCTAGCGGCGGAGAGACCCAGTACTTC. As protein: CATSRVSPPSGGETQYF. The V and J genes are TRBV15 and TRBJ2-5; 7 nucleotides agree with TRBD2. CDR3 size: 17 residues. Germline CDR1 reads LNHNV; CDR2 reads YYDKDF (reference sequence). The ends lost 1 base at V and 4 bases at J; junction bases unmatched: 12.

The chain links TRBV14 to TRBJ2-1; TRBD2 agrees at 12 bases. Trimming cost V 3 bases and J 10 bases; bases outside gene matches: 7. Germline values: CDR1 SGHDN, CDR2 FVKESK. The CDR3 runs to 15 residues. CDR3 loop: CASSQGMGLAGEQFF. The CDR3 coding sequence is TGTGCCAGCAGCCAGGGGATGGGACTAGCGGGCGAGCAGTTCTTC.

The gene calls are TRBV15 and TRBJ1-1; D remains ambiguous. This CDR3 spans 12 amino acids. The V end lost 2 bases, the J end lost 11 bases, and 12 bases lay between the germline ends. Germline V gene data show CDR1 as LNHNV and CDR2 as YYDKDF (reference sequence). The DNA of the CDR3 is TGTGCCACCAGCAGAATAGCGCAGCAGGCTTTCTTT. Encoded protein: CATSRIAQQAFF.

This clone appeared a single time. V gene TRBV28 combines with J gene TRBJ2-7; D gene uncertain. The CDR3 is 14 amino acids. CDR1 and CDR2 (germline): MDHEN, SYDVKM. V was clipped by 3 bases and J by 0 bases, with 9 bases between them. The CDR3 loop reads CASSLASSSYEQYF. CDR3 coding DNA: TGTGCCAGCAGTTTGGCCTCCTCCTCCTACGAGCAGTACTTC.

The chain employs TRBV29-1 and TRBJ1-4; D possibly corresponds to TRBD1 (6 bases). The CDR3 loop spans 13 amino acids. Germline values: CDR1 SQVTM, CDR2 ANQGSEA. V was cut by 6 bases and J by 12 bases, with 20 bases left in between. CDR3 in DNA: TGCAGCGTCGACAGGCCCCCGCGGGAAGAACTGTTTTTT. Translating gives CSVDRPPREELFF. Full variable domain (remainder filled in from reference TRBV29-1 and TRBJ1-4): SAVISQKPSRDICQRGTSLTIQCQVDSQVTMMFWYRQQPGQSLTLIATANQGSEATYESGFVIDKFPISRPNLTFSTLTVSNMSPEDSSIYLCSVDRPPREELFFGSGTQLSVL.

The chain employs TRBV14 and TRBJ2-2; D is perhaps TRBD1 (5 bases). The CDR3 has 16 amino acids. CDR1 SGHDN and CDR2 FVKESK come from the germline V gene. Deletions cut 2 bases from V and 6 bases from J, with 16 bases between. The CDR3 protein is CASSQYGLEGAGELFF. CDR3 DNA: TGTGCCAGCAGCCAATACGGCCTAGAAGGGGCCGGGGAGCTGTTTTTT. Variable domain in full (rest from reference TRBV14 and TRBJ2-2): EAGVTQFPSHSVIEKGQTVTLRCDPISGHDNLYWYRRVMGKEIKFLLHFVKESKQDESGMPNNRFLAERTGGTYSTLKVQPAELEDSGVYFCASSQYGLEGAGELFFGEGSRLTVL.

The gene calls are TRBV6-1 and TRBJ1-3, with 7 positions matching TRBD1. This CDR3 contains 17 residues. V gave up 1 base and J gave up 0 bases; unmatched junction bases: 6. Germline loops: CDR1 MNHNS, CDR2 SASEGT. Here the CDR3 reads CASSEVAAGGSGNTIYF. CDR3 coding DNA: TGTGCCAGCAGTGAAGTCGCGGCAGGGGGCTCTGGAAACACCATATATTTT.

This chain connects TRBV6-4 to TRBJ2-6, with unresolved D. Germline V gene sequence: CDR1 MRHNA, CDR2 SNTAGT. V lost 0 bases and J lost 1, with 7 bases in between. CDR3 length: 16 amino acids. This chain's CDR3 is CASSDSKGSGANVLTF. The CDR3 coding sequence is TGTGCCAGCAGTGACTCAAAGGGATCTGGGGCCAACGTCCTGACTTTC.